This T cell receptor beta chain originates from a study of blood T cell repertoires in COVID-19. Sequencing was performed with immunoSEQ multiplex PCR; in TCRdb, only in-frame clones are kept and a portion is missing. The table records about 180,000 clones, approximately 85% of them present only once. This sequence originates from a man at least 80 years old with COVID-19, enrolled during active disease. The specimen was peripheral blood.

CDR3 loop: CASSQGTSADTQYF. The CDR3 DNA is TGTGCCAGCAGCCAAGGGACTAGCGCAGATACGCAGTATTTT. This chain uses TRBV3-1 (or the pseudogene TRBV3-2) with TRBJ2-3; 9 bases fit TRBD2. The V gene's germline CDR1 is LGHDT and CDR2 YNNKEL (reference sequence). This CDR3 has 14 residues. Trimming cost V 1 base and J 4 bases; bases outside gene matches: 0.